The subject of this entry is one T cell receptor (beta chain). The trim removed 3 bases at V and 3 bases at J, leaving 2 bases unmatched. The germline CDR1 and CDR2 sequences are KGHSH and LQKENI. CDR3 length: 13 residues. This specimen comes from a study of OX40 agonist ivuxolimab in advanced cancers. Turning to the study itself: Patients received the agonistic anti-OX40 (CD134) antibody ivuxolimab. Therapy given before enrollment (anti-PD-1, anti-PD-L1 or anti-CTLA-4) was allowed, and 40% to 45% had some.

Here immunoSEQ multiplex PCR was the method, and the copy in TCRdb shows in-frame clones only, minus some. The table has roughly 66,000 clones, around 83% seen once. The TCR was taken from an adult with an advanced solid tumor such as melanoma, head and neck, liver or kidney cancer. The sample here was CD4+ or CD8+ T cells sorted from blood, taken in a trial of the OX40 agonist ivuxolimab. The chain has TRBV18 and TRBJ2-7; 7 positions agree with TRBD2. The CDR3 here is CASSPKRDYEQYF. CDR3 DNA sequence: TGTGCCAGCTCACCTAAGCGGGACTACGAGCAGTACTTC.